This note documents a single TCR beta chain sequence. The data were taken from a study of blood T cell repertoires in COVID-19. Study at large: Italy, Spain and the United States were the sources of the convalescent and acute COVID-19 samples. In each case, the material was cDNA or gDNA derived from T cells, B-cell-depleted T cells, or PBMCs.

Recruitment covered about 25 US areas and drew participants whose ages spanned about 18 to 89 years. Participants reported their clinical history, and cohort assignment relied on those reports. Sequencing was performed with immunoSEQ multiplex PCR; in TCRdb, only in-frame clones are kept and a portion is missing. The table records 250,000 to 300,000 clones, roughly 93% of them present only once. V was trimmed by 7 bases and J by 3 bases, leaving 14 bases between them. Per the germline V gene, CDR1 is KGHDR and CDR2 is SFDVKD. This CDR3 region has 14 residues. The TCR was taken from a middle-aged woman with acute COVID-19. Sequencing used PBMCs or T cells enriched from blood (not recorded which). This chain uses TRBV24-1 with TRBJ1-1; maybe TRBD1 (5 bases). The CDR3 DNA reads as TGTGCCACCAGGGACAATTGGGGGGACACTGAAGCTTTCTTT. Translating it yields CATRDNWGDTEAFF.